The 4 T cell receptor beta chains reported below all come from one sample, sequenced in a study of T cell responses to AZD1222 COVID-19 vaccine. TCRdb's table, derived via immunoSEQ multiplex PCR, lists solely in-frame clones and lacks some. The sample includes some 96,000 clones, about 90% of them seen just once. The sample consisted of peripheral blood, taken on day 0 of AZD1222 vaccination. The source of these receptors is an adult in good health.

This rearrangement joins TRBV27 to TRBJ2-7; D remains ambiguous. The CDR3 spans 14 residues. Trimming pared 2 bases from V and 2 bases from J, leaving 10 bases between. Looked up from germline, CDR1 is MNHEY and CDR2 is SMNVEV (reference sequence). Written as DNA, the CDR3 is TGTGCCAGCAGTTTAGGCCGCAACCCCTACGAGCAGTACTTC. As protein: CASSLGRNPYEQYF.

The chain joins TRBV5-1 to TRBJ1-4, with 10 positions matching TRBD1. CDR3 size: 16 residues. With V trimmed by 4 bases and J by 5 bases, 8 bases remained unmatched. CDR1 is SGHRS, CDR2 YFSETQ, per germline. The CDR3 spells CASSETGGEGNEKLFF. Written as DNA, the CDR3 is TGCGCCAGCAGCGAGACAGGGGGCGAAGGGAATGAAAAACTGTTTTTT.

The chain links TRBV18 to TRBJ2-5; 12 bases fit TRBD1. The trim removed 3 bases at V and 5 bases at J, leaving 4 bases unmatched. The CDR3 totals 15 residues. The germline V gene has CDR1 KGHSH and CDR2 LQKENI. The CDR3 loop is CASSPGTGGLETQYF. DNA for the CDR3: TGTGCCAGCTCACCCGGGACAGGGGGCTTGGAGACCCAGTACTTC.

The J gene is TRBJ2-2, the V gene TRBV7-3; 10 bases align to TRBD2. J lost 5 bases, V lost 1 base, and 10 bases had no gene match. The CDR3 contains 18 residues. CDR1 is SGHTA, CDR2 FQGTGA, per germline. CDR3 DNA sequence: TGTGCCAGCAGCTTAATGCCTAGCGGGAGTGGAGAAACCGGGGAGCTGTTTTTT. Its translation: CASSLMPSGSGETGELFF.